The 24 T cell receptor beta chains listed next were all sequenced from one sample in a study of blood T cell repertoires in COVID-19. Assay used: immunoSEQ multiplex PCR; TCRdb lists only in-frame clones, some missing. The data contain 120,000 to 150,000 clones, 84% of them singletons. Material for sequencing was peripheral blood. The receptors here all came from a woman older than 75 in a cohort sampled during active or convalescent COVID-19.

V and J are TRBV7-9 and TRBJ1-2; D is perhaps TRBD1 (6 bases). The length of the CDR3 is 16 residues. Germline-derived CDR1 and CDR2 are SEHNR and FQNEAQ (reference sequence). V shed 4 bases and J shed 5 bases, with 20 bases lying between them. CDR3 bases: TGTGCCAGCAGCTCAAACGCGCAGGGGTCGGTGTATGGCTACACCTTC. It is translated as CASSSNAQGSVYGYTF.

V usage is TRBV25-1 and J usage is TRBJ1-5, with TRBD1 matching over 9 bases. The CDR3 covers 14 residues. The trim removed 8 bases at V and 1 base at J, leaving 3 bases unmatched. Germline-derived CDR1 and CDR2 are MGHDK and SYGVNS. This CDR3 reads CASGQGLSNQPQHF. In DNA, the CDR3 is TGTGCCAGCGGACAGGGGCTAAGCAATCAGCCCCAGCATTTT.

The chain joins TRBV18 to TRBJ2-3, with a weak D call TRBD2 (5 bases). The CDR3 spans 14 residues. Per germline, CDR1 KGHSH and CDR2 LQKENI. With 4 bases removed from V and 2 bases from J, the gap between germline ends came to 10 bases. The CDR3, as DNA: TGTGCCAGCTCACTCACGGGGTACACAGATACGCAGTATTTT. This codes for CASSLTGYTDTQYF.

The chain joins TRBV30 to TRBJ1-1; unclear D gene. Germline V CDR1 and CDR2: GTSNPN, SVGIG (reference sequence). This CDR3 contains 14 residues. Between the trimmed V and J ends, which lost 4 bases and 10 bases, there was a span of 22 bases. The CDR3 sequence: CAWKHVPAMAGAFF. DNA of the CDR3: TGTGCCTGGAAACATGTTCCAGCGATGGCGGGAGCTTTCTTT. The whole variable domain, filled in from reference TRBV30 and TRBJ1-1, reads SQTIHQWPATLVQPVGSPLSLECTVEGTSNPNLYWYRQAAGRGLQLLFYSVGIGQISSEVPQNLSASRPQDRQFILSSKKLLLSDSGFYLCAWKHVPAMAGAFFGQGTRLTVV.

This sequence joins TRBV15 and TRBJ1-4; D is perhaps TRBD1 (5 bases). CDR1 LNHNV and CDR2 YYDKDF come from the germline V gene (reference sequence). The CDR3 is made up of 16 amino acids. Trimming stripped 0 bases from V and 3 bases from J, with 11 bases between. The CDR3 reads CATSRDQGAANEKLFF. The CDR3 nucleotides are TGTGCCACCAGCAGAGATCAAGGGGCTGCTAATGAAAAACTGTTTTTT. The full variable domain, rest sourced from reference TRBV15 and TRBJ1-4, is DAMVIQNPRYQVTQFGKPVTLSCSQTLNHNVMYWYQQKSSQAPKLLFHYYDKDFNNEADTPDNFQSRRPNTSFCFLDIRSPGLGDTAMYLCATSRDQGAANEKLFFGSGTQLSVL.

The V and J genes are TRBV4-2 and TRBJ2-1; D gene unclear. The V end was cut by 1 base, the J end by 4 bases, with 14 bases between. Germline values: CDR1 LGHNA, CDR2 YNFKEQ. The CDR3 runs 16 residues. CDR3: CASSQAAAAIYNEQFF. Here the CDR3 DNA reads TGTGCCAGCAGCCAAGCCGCGGCAGCAATTTACAATGAGCAGTTCTTC.

The V call is TRBV28, the J call TRBJ2-5, with 7 nucleotides matching TRBD1. J gave up 5 bases and V 5 bases, and 11 bases lay outside the gene matches. Germline CDR1 reads MDHEN; CDR2 reads SYDVKM. This CDR3 contains 15 residues. CDR3 loop: CASSIWDSSRETQYF. DNA for the CDR3: TGTGCCAGCAGTATTTGGGACAGCTCTAGGGAGACCCAGTACTTC.

This chain uses TRBV5-1 with TRBJ2-3; 14 bases fit TRBD2. Germline loops: CDR1 SGHRS, CDR2 YFSETQ. J gave up 3 bases and V 5 bases, and 8 bases lay outside the gene matches. There are 17 residues in the CDR3. The CDR3 sequence is CASRAGLAGGQTDTQYF. CDR3 sequence (DNA): TGCGCCAGCAGGGCAGGACTAGCGGGGGGCCAAACAGATACGCAGTATTTT.

The rearrangement links TRBV6-6 to TRBJ2-7; 9 bases agree with TRBD1. J gave up 4 bases and V 6 bases, and 7 bases lay outside the gene matches. This CDR3 spans 14 amino acids. Germline loops: CDR1 MNHNY, CDR2 SVGAGI (reference sequence). In nucleotides, the CDR3 is TGTGCCAGCAGAGTACAGGGGGCGGTTTACGAGCAGTACTTC. It translates to CASRVQGAVYEQYF.

The rearrangement uses TRBV3-1 (or the pseudogene TRBV3-2) and TRBJ1-2, with D possibly being TRBD1 (6 bases). Trimming stripped 0 bases from V and 4 bases from J, with 6 bases between. The germline V gene has CDR1 LGHDT and CDR2 YNNKEL (reference sequence). This CDR3 has 13 amino acids. CDR3 coding DNA: TGTGCCAGCAGCCAAGAGGACAGCTATGGCTACACCTTC. Translation: CASSQEDSYGYTF.

The chain joins TRBV6-5 to TRBJ1-1; D perhaps matches TRBD1 (5 bases). CDR1 is MNHEY, CDR2 SVGAGI, per germline. V was shortened by 8 bases and J by 0 bases, with 10 bases between the two germline ends. This CDR3 spans 13 amino acids. The CDR3 loop is CASYRKMNTEAFF. Written as DNA, the CDR3 is TGTGCCAGCTACAGGAAAATGAACACTGAAGCTTTCTTT.

This clone has just a few counts. This sequence joins TRBV13 and TRBJ2-3; 11 nucleotides match TRBD2. This CDR3 has 16 residues. Germline lookup yields CDR1 PRHDT and CDR2 FYEKMQ (reference sequence). Losses at the gene ends were 5 bases for V and 2 bases for J; bases not matched to a gene: 6. CDR3 protein: CASSPGTSGYTDTQYF. CDR3 coding DNA: TGTGCCAGCAGCCCCGGGACTAGCGGATACACAGATACGCAGTATTTT.

The chain carries TRBV2 and TRBJ1-1, with D possibly being TRBD1 (5 bases). The V end was cut by 1 base, the J end by 6 bases, with 18 bases between. The CDR3 runs to 16 residues. The germline V gene has CDR1 SNHLY and CDR2 FYNNEI. The CDR3 is CASSEDPSRWGAEAFF. CDR3 bases: TGTGCCAGCAGTGAAGACCCAAGCAGGTGGGGGGCTGAAGCTTTCTTT.

This clone was seen only a few times. J is TRBJ2-7 and V is TRBV7-9; 8 nucleotides align to TRBD1. Germline assignment: CDR1 SEHNR and CDR2 FQNEAQ (reference sequence). CDR3 length: 16 residues. V shed 0 bases, J shed 3 bases, and the junction held 7 bases outside the gene matches. CDR3 in DNA: TGTGCCAGCAGCTTAGCAGTAGGACAGGGAGGCTACGAGCAGTACTTC. It translates to CASSLAVGQGGYEQYF.

The chain is built from TRBV3-1 (or the pseudogene TRBV3-2) and TRBJ1-2, with 7 bases that match TRBD1. V lost 4 bases and J lost 8; bases outside the gene matches: 19. CDR1 and CDR2 from the germline V gene are LGHDT and YNNKEL (reference sequence). The length of the CDR3 is 17 residues. The CDR3, as DNA: TGTGCCAGCAGCCGCACGCAAAACAGGGGTACTTGGGGCGGCTACACCTTC. This encodes CASSRTQNRGTWGGYTF.

This sequence joins TRBV5-1 and TRBJ2-2, with 9 bases aligning to TRBD1. Unmatched junction bases numbered 13, after V lost 1 base and J lost 3 bases. There are 19 residues in the CDR3. The germline CDR1 and CDR2 sequences are SGHRS and YFSETQ. The CDR3 bases are TGCGCCAGCAGCTTGAGGGGAATTGGAACAGGGGGCGACACCGGGGAGCTGTTTTTT. Translation: CASSLRGIGTGGDTGELFF.

This chain connects TRBV5-1 to TRBJ2-3, with 8 bases identical to TRBD1. Germline assignment: CDR1 SGHRS and CDR2 YFSETQ. Losses at the gene ends were 0 bases for V and 6 bases for J; bases not matched to a gene: 12. CDR3 length: 17 residues. This CDR3 is CASSLVGTGGVRDTQYF. The CDR3 region has the DNA TGCGCCAGCAGCTTGGTCGGTACAGGGGGAGTAAGGGATACGCAGTATTTT.

The sample holds one count of this clone. This chain links TRBV15 with TRBJ2-2, with D unresolved. CDR1 is LNHNV and CDR2 is YYDKDF in the germline V gene (reference sequence). Trimming took 0 bases from V and 3 from J, leaving 8 bases between them. CDR3 size: 15 residues. In DNA form, the CDR3 reads TGTGCCACCAGCAGAGATCGAGTTGACACCGGGGAGCTGTTTTTT. Its protein product is CATSRDRVDTGELFF.

This clone has just one count. The chain combines TRBV28 with TRBJ2-3; possible D gene TRBD2, 5 bases. V lost 5 bases and J 0 bases, leaving 12 bases between the germline ends. CDR3 size: 15 residues. Germline V gene data show CDR1 as MDHEN and CDR2 as SYDVKM. Here the CDR3 DNA reads TGTGCCAGCAGTCCAACGGGAATTAGCACAGATACGCAGTATTTT. Its translation: CASSPTGISTDTQYF. Complete variable domain (other parts from reference TRBV28 and TRBJ2-3): DVKVTQSSRYLVKRTGEKVFLECVQDMDHENMFWYRQDPGLGLRLIYFSYDVKMKEKGDIPEGYSVSREKKERFSLILESASTNQTSMYLCASSPTGISTDTQYFGPGTRLTVL.

In this sample, this clone turned up once. The chain carries TRBV5-1 and TRBJ2-1; a weak D match, TRBD2 (6 bases). Germline V CDR1 and CDR2: SGHRS, YFSETQ. CDR3 length equals 16 residues. V gave up 1 base and J gave up 0 bases, with 11 bases separating them. The CDR3 region has the DNA TGCGCCAGCAGCTTGTTTCCCGGGAGCTCCTACAATGAGCAGTTCTTC. As protein: CASSLFPGSSYNEQFF.

The rearrangement uses TRBV29-1 and TRBJ2-1; 12 bases are shared with TRBD2. This CDR3 spans 13 amino acids. V shed 7 bases, J shed 8 bases, and the junction held 6 bases outside the gene matches. Germline CDR1 and CDR2: SQVTM and ANQGSEA. CDR3 nucleotides: TGCAGCGGTACTAGCGGGGGGTTATATGAGCAGTTCTTC. Translating it yields CSGTSGGLYEQFF.

This clone was seen only a few times. This chain connects TRBV19 to TRBJ1-1; a weak D match, TRBD1 (5 bases). The CDR3 sequence is 16 residues long. Germline CDR1 and CDR2: LNHDA and SQIVND (reference sequence). V dropped 3 bases and J dropped 1 base, with 15 bases sitting between them. DNA for the CDR3: TGTGCCAGTAGTATCCTCCGAAAAACAGGGAACACTGAAGCTTTCTTT. Its translation: CASSILRKTGNTEAFF.

The chain joins TRBV4-3 to TRBJ2-5, with D possibly TRBD2 on 6 matching bases. Per the germline V gene, CDR1 is LGHNA and CDR2 is YSLEER. The V end lost 4 bases, the J end lost 2 bases, and 8 bases lay between the germline ends. The CDR3 totals 13 residues. CDR3 in DNA: TGCGCCAGCAGCCCGGGACTGCAAGAGACCCAGTACTTC. Protein sequence: CASSPGLQETQYF.

The gene calls are TRBV28 and TRBJ2-6; maybe TRBD2 (7 bases). The germline V gene has CDR1 MDHEN and CDR2 SYDVKM. Trimming removed 2 bases from V and 4 bases from J, with 9 bases in between. CDR3 size: 15 residues. The CDR3 is CASSLGGAGANVLTF. As DNA, the CDR3 is TGTGCCAGCAGTTTAGGGGGGGCCGGGGCCAACGTCCTGACTTTC.